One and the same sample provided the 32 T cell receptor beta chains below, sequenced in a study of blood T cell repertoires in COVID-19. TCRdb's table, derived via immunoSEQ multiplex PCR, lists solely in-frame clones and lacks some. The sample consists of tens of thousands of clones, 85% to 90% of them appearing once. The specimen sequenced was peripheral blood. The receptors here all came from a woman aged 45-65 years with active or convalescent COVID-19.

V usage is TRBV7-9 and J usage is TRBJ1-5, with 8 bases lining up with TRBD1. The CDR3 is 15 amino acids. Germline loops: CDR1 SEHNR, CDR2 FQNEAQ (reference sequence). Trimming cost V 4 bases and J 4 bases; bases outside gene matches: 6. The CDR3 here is CASSSWTGSNQPQHF. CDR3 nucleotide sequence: TGTGCCAGCAGCTCTTGGACAGGGTCAAATCAGCCCCAGCATTTT. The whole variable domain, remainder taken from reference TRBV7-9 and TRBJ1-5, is DTGVSQNPRHKITKRGQNVTFRCDPISEHNRLYWYRQTLGQGPEFLTYFQNEAQLEKSRLLSDRFSAERPKGSFSTLEIQRTEQGDSAMYLCASSSWTGSNQPQHFGDGTRLSIL.

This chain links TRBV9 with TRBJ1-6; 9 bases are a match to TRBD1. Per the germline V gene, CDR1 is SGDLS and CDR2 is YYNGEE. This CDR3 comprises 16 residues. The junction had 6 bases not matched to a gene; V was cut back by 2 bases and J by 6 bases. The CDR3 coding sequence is TGTGCCAGCAGCGTTTCCCCGACAGGGGGTAATTCACCCCTCCACTTT. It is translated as CASSVSPTGGNSPLHF.

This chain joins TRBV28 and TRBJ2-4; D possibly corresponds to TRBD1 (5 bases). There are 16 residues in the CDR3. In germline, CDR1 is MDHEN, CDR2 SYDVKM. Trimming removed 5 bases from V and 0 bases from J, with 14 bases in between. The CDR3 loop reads CASSPIGELAKNIQYF. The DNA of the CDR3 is TGTGCCAGCAGTCCTATAGGGGAACTAGCCAAAAACATTCAGTACTTC.

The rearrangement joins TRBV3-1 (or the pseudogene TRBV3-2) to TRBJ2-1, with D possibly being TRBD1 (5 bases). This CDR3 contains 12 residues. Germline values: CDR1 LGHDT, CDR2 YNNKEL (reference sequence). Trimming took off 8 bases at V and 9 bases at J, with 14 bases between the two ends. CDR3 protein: CASGAPVAEQFF. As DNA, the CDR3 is TGTGCCAGCGGGGCCCCTGTCGCTGAGCAGTTCTTC.

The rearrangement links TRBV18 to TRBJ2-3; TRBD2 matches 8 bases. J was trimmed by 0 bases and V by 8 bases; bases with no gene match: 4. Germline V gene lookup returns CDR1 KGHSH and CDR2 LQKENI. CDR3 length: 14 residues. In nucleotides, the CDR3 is TGTGCCAGCCGCGGGGGGAGTAGCACAGATACGCAGTATTTT. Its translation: CASRGGSSTDTQYF.

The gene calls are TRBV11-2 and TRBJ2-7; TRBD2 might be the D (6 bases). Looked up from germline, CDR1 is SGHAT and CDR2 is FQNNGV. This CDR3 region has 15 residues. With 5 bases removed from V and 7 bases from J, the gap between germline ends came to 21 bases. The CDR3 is CASSPLRASEGEQYF. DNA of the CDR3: TGTGCCAGCAGCCCCTTGAGGGCTAGCGAGGGAGAGCAGTACTTC. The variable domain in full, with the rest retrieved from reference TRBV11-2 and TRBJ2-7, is EAGVAQSPRYKIIEKRQSVAFWCNPISGHATLYWYQQILGQGPKLLIQFQNNGVVDDSQLPKDRFSAERLKGVDSTLKIQPAKLEDSAVYLCASSPLRASEGEQYFGPGTRLTVT.

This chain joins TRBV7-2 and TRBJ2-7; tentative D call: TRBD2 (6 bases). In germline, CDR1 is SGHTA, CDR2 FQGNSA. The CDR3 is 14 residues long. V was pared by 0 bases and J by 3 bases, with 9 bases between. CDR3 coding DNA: TGTGCCAGCAGCTTAGCGGGGGGTAACTACGAGCAGTACTTC. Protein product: CASSLAGGNYEQYF.

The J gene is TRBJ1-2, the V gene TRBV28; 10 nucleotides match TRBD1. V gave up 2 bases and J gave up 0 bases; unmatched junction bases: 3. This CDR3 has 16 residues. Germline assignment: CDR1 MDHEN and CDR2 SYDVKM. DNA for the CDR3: TGTGCCAGCAGTTTAGATGGACAGGGGGCTAACTATGGCTACACCTTC. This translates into CASSLDGQGANYGYTF.

This CDR3 reads CASSELQITGLAYEQYF. The CDR3 DNA is TGTGCCAGCAGTGAACTCCAAATTACGGGACTAGCCTACGAGCAGTACTTC. The V call is TRBV6-1, the J call TRBJ2-7; 8 bases agree with TRBD2. V shed 2 bases, J shed 2 bases, and the junction held 11 bases outside the gene matches. CDR3 length: 17 residues. Germline assignment: CDR1 MNHNS and CDR2 SASEGT.

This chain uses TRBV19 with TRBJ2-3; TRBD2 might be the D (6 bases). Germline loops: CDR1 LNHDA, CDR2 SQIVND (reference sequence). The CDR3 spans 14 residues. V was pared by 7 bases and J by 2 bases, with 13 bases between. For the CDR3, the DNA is TGTGCCAGTACTAAACGGGAGCTCACAGATACGCAGTATTTT. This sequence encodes CASTKRELTDTQYF.

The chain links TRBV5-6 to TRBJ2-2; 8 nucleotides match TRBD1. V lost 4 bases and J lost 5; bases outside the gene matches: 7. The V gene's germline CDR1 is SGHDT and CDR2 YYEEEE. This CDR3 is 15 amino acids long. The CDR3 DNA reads TGTGCCAGCAGCCCCTCGACAGGGGAGACCGGGGAGCTGTTTTTT. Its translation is CASSPSTGETGELFF.

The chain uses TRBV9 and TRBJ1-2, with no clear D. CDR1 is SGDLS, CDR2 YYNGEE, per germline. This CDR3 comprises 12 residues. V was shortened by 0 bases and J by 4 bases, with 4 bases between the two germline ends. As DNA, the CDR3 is TGTGCCAGCAGCGTAGATCGCTATGGCTACACCTTC. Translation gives CASSVDRYGYTF. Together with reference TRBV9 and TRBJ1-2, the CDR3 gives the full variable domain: DSGVTQTPKHLITATGQRVTLRCSPRSGDLSVYWYQQSLDQGLQFLIQYYNGEERAKGNILERFSAQQFPDLHSELNLSSLELGDSALYFCASSVDRYGYTFGSGTRLTVV.

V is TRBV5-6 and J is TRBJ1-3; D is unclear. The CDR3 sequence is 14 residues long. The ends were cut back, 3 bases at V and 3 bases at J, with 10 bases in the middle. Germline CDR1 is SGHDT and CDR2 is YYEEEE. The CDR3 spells CASSSERGGNTIYF. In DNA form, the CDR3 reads TGTGCCAGCAGCTCTGAGCGAGGTGGAAACACCATATATTTT.

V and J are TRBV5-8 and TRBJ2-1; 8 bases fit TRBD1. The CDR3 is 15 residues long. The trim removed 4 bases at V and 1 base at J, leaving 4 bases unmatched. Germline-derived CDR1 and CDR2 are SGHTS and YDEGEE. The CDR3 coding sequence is TGTGCCAGCAGCGCCGGACAGGGATCCTACAATGAGCAGTTCTTC. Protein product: CASSAGQGSYNEQFF.

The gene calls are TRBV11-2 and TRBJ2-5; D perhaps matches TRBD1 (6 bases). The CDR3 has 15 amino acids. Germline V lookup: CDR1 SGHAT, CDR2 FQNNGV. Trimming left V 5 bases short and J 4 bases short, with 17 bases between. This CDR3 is CASSGKPRTAETQYF. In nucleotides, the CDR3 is TGTGCCAGCAGCGGAAAACCGAGGACAGCAGAGACCCAGTACTTC.

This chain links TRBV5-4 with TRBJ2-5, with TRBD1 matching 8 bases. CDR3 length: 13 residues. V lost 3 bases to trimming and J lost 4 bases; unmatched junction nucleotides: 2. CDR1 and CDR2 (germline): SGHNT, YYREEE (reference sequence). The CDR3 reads CASSSQGGETQYF. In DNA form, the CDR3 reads TGTGCCAGCAGCTCACAGGGGGGAGAGACCCAGTACTTC.

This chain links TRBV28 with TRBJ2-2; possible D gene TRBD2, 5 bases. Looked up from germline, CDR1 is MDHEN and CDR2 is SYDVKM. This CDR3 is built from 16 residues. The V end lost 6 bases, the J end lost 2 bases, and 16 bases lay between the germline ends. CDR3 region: CASSGGTASNTGELFF. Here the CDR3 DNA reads TGTGCCAGCAGCGGAGGTACAGCCAGTAACACCGGGGAGCTGTTTTTT.

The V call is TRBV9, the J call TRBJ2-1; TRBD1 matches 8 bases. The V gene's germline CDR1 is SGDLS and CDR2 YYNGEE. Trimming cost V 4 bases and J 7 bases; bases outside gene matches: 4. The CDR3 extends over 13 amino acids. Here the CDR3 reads CASSPDRDNEQFF. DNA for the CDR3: TGTGCCAGCAGCCCGGACAGGGATAATGAGCAGTTCTTC.

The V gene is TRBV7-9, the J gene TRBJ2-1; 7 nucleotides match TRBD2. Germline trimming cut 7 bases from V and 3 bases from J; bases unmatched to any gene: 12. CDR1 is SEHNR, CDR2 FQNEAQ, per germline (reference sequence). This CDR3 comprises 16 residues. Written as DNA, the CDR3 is TGTGCCAGCACCCCCCTTGCGGGAGCAAACTACAATGAGCAGTTCTTC. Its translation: CASTPLAGANYNEQFF.

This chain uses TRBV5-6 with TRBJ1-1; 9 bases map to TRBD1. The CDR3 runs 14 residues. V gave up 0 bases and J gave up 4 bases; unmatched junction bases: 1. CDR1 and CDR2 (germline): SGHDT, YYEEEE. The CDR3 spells CASSLDRGLTEAFF. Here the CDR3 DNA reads TGTGCCAGCAGCTTGGACAGGGGGCTCACTGAAGCTTTCTTT.

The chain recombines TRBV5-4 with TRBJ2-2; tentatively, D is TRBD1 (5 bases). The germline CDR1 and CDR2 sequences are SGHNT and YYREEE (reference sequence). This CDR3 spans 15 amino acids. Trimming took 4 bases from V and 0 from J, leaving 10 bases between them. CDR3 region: CASSLQTANTGELFF. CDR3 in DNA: TGTGCCAGCAGCCTACAGACAGCGAACACCGGGGAGCTGTTTTTT.

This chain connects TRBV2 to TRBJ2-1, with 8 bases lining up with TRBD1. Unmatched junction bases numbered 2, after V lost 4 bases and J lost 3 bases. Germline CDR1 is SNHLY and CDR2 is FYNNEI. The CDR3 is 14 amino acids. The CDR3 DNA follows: TGTGCCAGCAGTGCCGACAGGGGCTACAATGAGCAGTTCTTC. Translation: CASSADRGYNEQFF.

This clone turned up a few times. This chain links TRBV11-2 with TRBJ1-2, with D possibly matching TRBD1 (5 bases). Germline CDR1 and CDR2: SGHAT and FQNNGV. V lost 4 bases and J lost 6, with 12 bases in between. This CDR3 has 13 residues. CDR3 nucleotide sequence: TGTGCCAGCAGCTCCTTACAGGTTAATGGCTACACCTTC. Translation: CASSSLQVNGYTF.

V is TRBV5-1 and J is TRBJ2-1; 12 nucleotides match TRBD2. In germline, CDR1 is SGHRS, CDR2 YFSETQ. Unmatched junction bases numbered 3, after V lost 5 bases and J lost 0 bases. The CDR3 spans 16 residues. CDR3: CASRTTSGSSYNEQFF. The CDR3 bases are TGCGCCAGCAGGACGACTAGCGGGAGCTCCTACAATGAGCAGTTCTTC.

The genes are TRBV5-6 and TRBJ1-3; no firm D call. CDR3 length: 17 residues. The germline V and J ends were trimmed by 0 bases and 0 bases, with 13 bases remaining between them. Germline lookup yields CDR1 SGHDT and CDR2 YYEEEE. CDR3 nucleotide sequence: TGTGCCAGCAGCTTGGGGGTCAGGAATTACTCTGGAAACACCATATATTTT. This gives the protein CASSLGVRNYSGNTIYF. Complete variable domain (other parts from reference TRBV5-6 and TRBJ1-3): DAGVTQSPTHLIKTRGQQVTLRCSPKSGHDTVSWYQQALGQGPQFIFQYYEEEERQRGNFPDRFSGHQFPNYSSELNVNALLLGDSALYLCASSLGVRNYSGNTIYFGEGSWLTVV.

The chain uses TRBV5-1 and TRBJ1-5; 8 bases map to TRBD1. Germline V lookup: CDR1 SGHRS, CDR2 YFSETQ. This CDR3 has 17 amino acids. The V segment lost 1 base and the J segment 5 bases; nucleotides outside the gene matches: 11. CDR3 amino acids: CASSLSPQTGVYQPQHF. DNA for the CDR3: TGCGCCAGCAGCTTGTCCCCACAGACAGGGGTTTATCAGCCCCAGCATTTT.

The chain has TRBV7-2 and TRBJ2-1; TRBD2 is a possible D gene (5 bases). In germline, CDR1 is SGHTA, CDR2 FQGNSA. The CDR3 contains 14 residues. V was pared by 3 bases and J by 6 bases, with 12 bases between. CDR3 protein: CASSLAGLSNEQFF. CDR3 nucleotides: TGTGCCAGCAGCTTGGCAGGACTTTCCAATGAGCAGTTCTTC.

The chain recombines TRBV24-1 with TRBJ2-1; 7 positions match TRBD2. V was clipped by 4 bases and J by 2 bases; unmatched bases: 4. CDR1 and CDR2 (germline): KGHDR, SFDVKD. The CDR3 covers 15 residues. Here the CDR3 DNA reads TGTGCCACCAGTGAGTCTAGCGGAGCCTACAATGAGCAGTTCTTC. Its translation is CATSESSGAYNEQFF.

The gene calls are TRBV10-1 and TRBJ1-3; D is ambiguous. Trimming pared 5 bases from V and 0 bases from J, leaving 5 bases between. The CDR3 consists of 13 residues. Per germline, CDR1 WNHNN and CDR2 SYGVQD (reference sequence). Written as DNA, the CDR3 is TGCGCCAGCAGTCAACACTCTGGAAACACCATATATTTT. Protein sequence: CASSQHSGNTIYF.

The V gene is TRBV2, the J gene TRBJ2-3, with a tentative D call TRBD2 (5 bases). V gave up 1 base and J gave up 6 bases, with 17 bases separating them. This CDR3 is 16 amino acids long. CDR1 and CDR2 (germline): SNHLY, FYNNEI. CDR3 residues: CASSEENARGLDTQYF. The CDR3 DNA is TGTGCCAGCAGTGAAGAGAACGCGCGCGGACTGGATACGCAGTATTTT.

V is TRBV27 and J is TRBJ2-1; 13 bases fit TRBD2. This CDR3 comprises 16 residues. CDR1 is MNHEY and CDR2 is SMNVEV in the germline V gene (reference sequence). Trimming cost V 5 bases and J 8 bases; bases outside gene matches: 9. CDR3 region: CASSPGLAGVSDEQFF. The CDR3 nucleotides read TGTGCCAGCAGTCCAGGACTAGCGGGAGTCTCGGATGAGCAGTTCTTC.

Written as DNA, the CDR3 is TGTGCCAGCAGCCCAGGGCAGGGGCTGGATACGCAGTATTTT. Its protein product is CASSPGQGLDTQYF. The rearrangement links TRBV7-6 to TRBJ2-3; D may be TRBD1 (6 bases). Per the germline V gene, CDR1 is SGHVS and CDR2 is FNYEAQ. The germline V and J ends were trimmed by 5 bases and 6 bases, with 15 bases remaining between them. This CDR3 has 14 residues.